This record concerns one TCR beta chain sequence. The antigen is not known. The PCR contained 60 Vbeta and 13 Jbeta primers. Repertoires were generated with immunoSEQ multiplex PCR, while TCRdb's copy carries only in-frame clones and drops some. This sample has 50,000 to 70,000 clones, with approximately 80% found just once. This sample was taken from a study of cytomegalovirus exposure and HLA in healthy donors. Study results and limitations: Fewer N-insertions than the roughly 670-donor mean were reportedly shown by an Asian-associated ancestry cluster in a later analysis. Researchers reported that three CMV-associated chains were confirmed in vitro as CMV antigen-specific.

The sequence came from a woman aged 40-49 years in good health and CMV-seronegative. Source material: PBMCs.

The CDR3: CASSLGGGTFYEQYF. CDR3 DNA: TGTGCCAGCAGCTTGGGGGGTGGGACCTTCTACGAGCAGTACTTC. The chain carries TRBV7-2 and TRBJ2-7, with D maybe TRBD2 (6 bases). Germline values: CDR1 SGHTA, CDR2 FQGNSA. V lost 3 bases and J 3 bases, leaving 15 bases between the germline ends. The CDR3 has 15 residues.